Sequencing of this T cell receptor (beta chain) was carried out in a study of cytomegalovirus exposure and HLA in healthy donors. Remarks on this clone: Its antigen is undetermined.

Assay used: immunoSEQ multiplex PCR; TCRdb lists only in-frame clones, some missing. This sample yields about 65,000 clones, of which 90% to 95% are seen a single time; 1% to 1.5% belongs to the top ten. Germline CDR1 reads MNHNY; CDR2 reads SVGAGI (reference sequence). The CDR3 is 16 amino acids. V lost 6 bases and J 0 bases, leaving 12 bases between the germline ends. General study points: The study labeled roughly 160 TCR beta chains cytomegalovirus-associated. Reported results showed that the classifier diagnosed cytomegalovirus status with high specificity and sensitivity. That first-cohort TCR clusters tended to co-occur in the roughly 120 validation repertoires was found in a later analysis.

The sequenced sample consisted of PBMCs. This receptor was obtained from a woman younger than 35 in good health and CMV-seronegative. The rearrangement links TRBV6-6 to TRBJ2-6; TRBD1 might be the D (5 bases). The CDR3 sequence: CASSPLTVSGANVLTF. CDR3 sequence (DNA): TGTGCCAGCAGCCCCCTGACAGTCTCTGGGGCCAACGTCCTGACTTTC.